This TCR beta chain was found in a study of blood T cell repertoires in COVID-19. Study-wide context: Specimens from acute and convalescent COVID-19 originated in the United States, Italy and Spain.

V was clipped by 5 bases and J by 4 bases, with 18 bases between them. Germline V gives CDR1 SGHDT, CDR2 YYEEEE. This CDR3 has 16 amino acids. Clones were read by immunoSEQ multiplex PCR, and TCRdb kept only the in-frame ones, dropping some. The profile shows about 170,000 clones, 70% to 80% of them singletons. This clone has only one observation. The sample was peripheral blood. The TCR comes from a man in his fifties or sixties with acute or convalescent COVID-19. The rearrangement links TRBV5-6 to TRBJ1-4; TRBD1 might be the D (6 bases). The CDR3 coding sequence is TGTGCCAGCAGGTCCACAGGGAAGGGCCTTAATGAAAAACTGTTTTTT. Translation gives CASRSTGKGLNEKLFF.